This TCR beta chain was captured in a study of graft-versus-host responses after intestinal transplantation. Study details: Uniformly, recipients were administered anti-thymocyte globulin induction with subsequent tacrolimus and steroids for 3 to 4 years.

Measured with immunoSEQ multiplex PCR; TCRdb has only the in-frame clones, and not every one. The sample contains some 55,000 clones, roughly nine tenths of which appear only once. Study outcomes and limitations: Ileal or blood samples showed some GvH clones first, and such clones were also found in recipient marrow. Circulating GvH clones peaking coincided with falling HvG clones soon after transplant.

Turning to this clone: Antigen: not known.

The clonotype originates from a human patient who received an intestinal transplant, so some T cells may come from the graft donor. The source was PBMCs, collected nearly 670 days after intestinal transplant.

For the CDR3, the DNA is TGTGCCAGCAGCAGGGGGATGATCAAGATTGCCGGCTACACCTTC. It translates to CASSRGMIKIAGYTF. This chain connects TRBV5-5 to TRBJ1-2; TRBD1 is a possible D gene (6 bases). CDR1 and CDR2 from the germline V gene are SGHKS and YYEKEE (reference sequence). V lost 4 bases and J lost 8, with 21 bases in between. The CDR3 contains 15 residues.